Each of the 7 T cell receptor beta chains below was sequenced from the same sample in a study of PD-1 blockade in classical Hodgkin lymphoma. In every patient, relapse followed autologous stem cell transplantation, while exposure to brentuximab vedotin differed. Method: immunoSEQ multiplex PCR; TCRdb's copy keeps in-frame clones and lacks some. Among 50,000 or so clones listed, around 67% were seen once. The sample was peripheral blood mononuclear cells (PBMCs), taken before the second cycle of nivolumab. These receptors were obtained from a human donor with classical Hodgkin lymphoma.

The chain carries TRBV5-1 and TRBJ2-4, with 10 bases aligning to TRBD2. The germline CDR1 and CDR2 sequences are SGHRS and YFSETQ. Trimming removed 4 bases from V and 8 bases from J; junction bases left unmatched: 9. This CDR3 has 15 residues. The CDR3 bases are TGCGCCAGCAGCGTGCGGACTAGCGGACTAGACATTCAGTACTTC. As protein: CASSVRTSGLDIQYF.

The gene calls are TRBV7-9 and TRBJ1-3; D call uncertain. V dropped 3 bases and J dropped 2 bases, with 5 bases sitting between them. The CDR3 runs to 13 residues. Germline V gene sequence: CDR1 SEHNR, CDR2 FQNEAQ (reference sequence). CDR3 in amino acids: CASSFPPGNTIYF. In DNA, the CDR3 is TGTGCCAGCAGCTTCCCTCCTGGAAACACCATATATTTT.

V and J are TRBV19 and TRBJ2-7; 10 bases map to TRBD2. Germline V lookup: CDR1 LNHDA, CDR2 SQIVND (reference sequence). Trimming at V came to 3 bases and at J to 2 bases, leaving 4 bases not matched to a gene. CDR3 length equals 15 residues. The CDR3 loop reads CASSMASGRAYEQYF. The DNA for the CDR3 is TGTGCCAGTAGTATGGCGAGCGGGAGGGCCTACGAGCAGTACTTC. The full variable domain, its missing parts supplied by reference TRBV19 and TRBJ2-7, is DGGITQSPKYLFRKEGQNVTLSCEQNLNHDAMYWYRQDPGQGLRLIYYSQIVNDFQKGDIAEGYSVSREKKESFPLTVTSAQKNPTAFYLCASSMASGRAYEQYFGPGTRLTVT.

This chain connects TRBV27 to TRBJ1-1, with 8 bases aligning to TRBD1. CDR1 and CDR2 from the germline V gene are MNHEY and SMNVEV (reference sequence). The CDR3 length is 14 residues. With V trimmed by 3 bases and J by 5 bases, 5 bases remained unmatched. CDR3 sequence (DNA): TGTGCCAGCAGTTTTGGACAGGGTAGGACTGAAGCTTTCTTT. This sequence encodes CASSFGQGRTEAFF.

The chain couples TRBV19 to TRBJ2-3; D is perhaps TRBD1 (6 bases). V lost 7 bases to trimming and J lost 0 bases, with 14 bases between them. Germline loops: CDR1 LNHDA, CDR2 SQIVND (reference sequence). CDR3 size: 15 residues. The CDR3 region is CASKDRSPSTDTQYF. As DNA, the CDR3 is TGTGCCAGTAAAGACAGGTCCCCTAGCACAGATACGCAGTATTTT. Full variable domain (missing parts from reference TRBV19 and TRBJ2-3): DGGITQSPKYLFRKEGQNVTLSCEQNLNHDAMYWYRQDPGQGLRLIYYSQIVNDFQKGDIAEGYSVSREKKESFPLTVTSAQKNPTAFYLCASKDRSPSTDTQYFGPGTRLTVL.

This clone was counted once. The V call is TRBV28, the J call TRBJ2-5, with a possible D match to TRBD2 (6 bases). The CDR3 length is 15 residues. Germline-derived CDR1 and CDR2 are MDHEN and SYDVKM. V lost 5 bases to trimming and J lost 7 bases, with 20 bases between them. In DNA form, the CDR3 reads TGTGCCAGCAGTGGGACGAAGGGAGTGGGGGGGACCCAGTACTTC. Amino acid sequence: CASSGTKGVGGTQYF.

This clone was observed a few times. V usage is TRBV27 and J usage is TRBJ1-1; no clear D. The CDR3 sequence is 13 residues long. V lost 3 bases and J lost 4, with 9 bases in between. CDR1 is MNHEY and CDR2 is SMNVEV in the germline V gene (reference sequence). The CDR3 is CASSFTSSTEAFF. The CDR3 DNA is TGTGCCAGCAGTTTCACCTCTTCCACTGAAGCTTTCTTT.